The T cell receptor (beta chain) described here comes from a study of cytomegalovirus exposure and HLA in healthy donors. Whole-study context: The 120 validation repertoires and the approximately 700 first-cohort repertoires shared a platform, a later analysis reported.

Worth noting for this clone: The antigen is not known.

Study-level findings and limits: Reported results showed that the classifier diagnosed cytomegalovirus status with high specificity and sensitivity. First-cohort TCR clusters tended to co-occur in the 95 to 150 validation repertoires, a later analysis found.

Sequenced by immunoSEQ multiplex PCR; TCRdb stores in-frame clones only, minus some. This repertoire shows around 60,000 clones, roughly nine tenths found once; its top ten account for over 1%. The validation cohort, a group of more than 95 subjects, included the donors and was separate from the approximately 660-subject first cohort. V gave up 6 bases and J gave up 0 bases, with 12 bases separating them. The CDR3 is 15 amino acids. Germline V lookup: CDR1 MGHDK, CDR2 SYGVNS. The material sequenced was PBMCs. The clonotype was recovered from a woman in her late teens or twenties in good health and CMV-seronegative. This chain uses TRBV25-1 with TRBJ2-1; D possibly corresponds to TRBD2 (5 bases). CDR3 in DNA: TGTGCCAGCAGCCCCACCCGGGACTCCTACAATGAGCAGTTCTTC. Its translation is CASSPTRDSYNEQFF.